This is a list of T cell receptor beta chains from one sample in a study of identifying expanded T cells in peripheral blood. Some clones are missing from TCRdb's copy, which holds only in-frame ones; the method was immunoSEQ multiplex PCR. The sample consists of roughly 130,000 clones, approximately 86% of them appearing once. The sample consisted of blood. The receptors shown here come from a person between 18 and 70 years old in good health. CDR3s include the opening cysteine and the closing phenylalanine or tryptophan. The D gene is left open where the match is weak. The size entry is marked missing in some rows and otherwise reads once, few, many or a size class.

13 TRBJ2-2 - TRBV2 - TGTGCCAGCCACAATGACCACACCGGGGAGCTGTTTTTT CASHNDHTGELFF
15 TRBJ1-5 - TRBV5-1 TRBD1 TGCGCCAGCAGCCCCACAGGGGGCGGCAATCAGCCCCAGCATTTT CASSPTGGGNQPQHF
14 TRBJ2-3 - TRBV10-2 - TGCGCCAGCGGGTCGAGGGTTTTGACAGATACGCAGTATTTT CASGSRVLTDTQYF
15 TRBJ1-2 once TRBV19 - TGTGCCAGTAGTATTTACAATCAGGGATCCTATGGCTACACCTTC CASSIYNQGSYGYTF
13 TRBJ1-5 - TRBV6-6 - TGTGCCAGCAGTCTGATCTGGAGCCAGCCCCAGCATTTT CASSLIWSQPQHF
13 TRBJ1-5 - TRBV4-1 - TGCGCCAGCAGCCCTTTGGGCAATCAGCCCCAGCATTTT CASSPLGNQPQHF
15 TRBJ2-7 - TRBV15 TRBD1 TGTGCCACCAGCAGTAGGGGGACAGGGTCCTACGAGCAGTACTTC CATSSRGTGSYEQYF
13 TRBJ2-7 - TRBV19 - TGTGCCAGTATGGGCAGGCTCACTACGAAGCAGTACTTC CASMGRLTTKQYF
17 TRBJ1-4 - TRBV21-1 - TGTGCCAGCAGCAAATTAAGAGGGGGCAGGGGGATCGGAAAACTGTTTTTT CASSKLRGGRGIGKLFF
14 TRBJ2-7 - TRBV7-6 - TGTGCCAGCAGCTTAGCGCTGGGGGTAGACGAGCAGTACTTC CASSLALGVDEQYF
13 TRBJ2-7 - TRBV27 TRBD1 TGTGCCAGCAGCCCGACAGGGGGTTACGAGCAGTACTTC CASSPTGGYEQYF
15 TRBJ1-3 - TRBV6-5 - TGTGCCAGCAGTTTCGACGGGTACTCTGGAAACACCATATATTTT CASSFDGYSGNTIYF
13 TRBJ2-1 - TRBV6-1 - TGTGCCAGCAGTGAAGCGCAGAGGGATGAGCAGTTCTTC CASSEAQRDEQFF
15 TRBJ2-5 - TRBV28 TRBD1 TGTGCCAGCAGTTTATGGACAGGGGGCCTAGAGACCCAGTACTTC CASSLWTGGLETQYF
14 TRBJ2-5 - TRBV10-3 TRBD1 TGTGCCATCAGCCCGGACAGGGACCAAGAGACCCAGTACTTC CAISPDRDQETQYF
16 TRBJ2-7 - TRBV7-2 - TGTGCCAGCAGCTTAGTCCGGGCAGGACCATCGGACGAGCAGTACTTC CASSLVRAGPSDEQYF
15 TRBJ1-2 - TRBV4-1 TRBD1 TGCGCCAGCAGCCAAGATCCAGGGAGGGACAGAGGCTACACCTTC CASSQDPGRDRGYTF
15 TRBJ2-1 - TRBV29-1 - TGCAGCGTTCCGGTAGCCAGGGTCCTCCCTGGGGAGCAGTTCTTC CSVPVARVLPGEQFF
13 TRBJ2-3 - TRBV11-3 - TGTGCCAGCAGCTTAGGCCTAGCAGATACGCAGTATTTT CASSLGLADTQYF
13 TRBJ1-1 - TRBV15 - TGTGCCACCCGACAGAACATGAACACTGAAGCTTTCTTT CATRQNMNTEAFF
16 TRBJ2-7 - TRBV5-4 TRBD2 TGTGCCAGCAGTTCAACTGGGACTAGCGGCAAATACGAGCAGTACTTC CASSSTGTSGKYEQYF
12 TRBJ1-3 - TRBV11-2 - TGTGCCAGCAGTACCTCGGTCAACACCATATATTTT CASSTSVNTIYF
13 TRBJ1-1 - TRBV18 - TGTGCCAGCTCCCAACTAGCGGGGCCTGAAGCTTTCTTT CASSQLAGPEAFF
15 TRBJ2-3 - TRBV4-2 - TGTGCCAGCAGCTACGTCGGGGGCAGCACAGATACGCAGTATTTT CASSYVGGSTDTQYF
15 TRBJ1-5 - TRBV19 - TGTGCCAGTAGTATCGGGGGTTTGGGCAATCAGCCCCAGCATTTT CASSIGGLGNQPQHF
15 TRBJ1-4 - TRBV9 - TGTGCCAGCAGCGAGGCTGCCGCAACTAATGAAAAACTGTTTTTT CASSEAAATNEKLFF
15 TRBJ2-5 - TRBV2 TRBD1 TGTGCCAGCAGGGACAGGGAGGACTACTCAGAGACCCAGTACTTC CASRDREDYSETQYF
17 TRBJ2-2 - TRBV10-2 TRBD2 TGCGCCAGCAGCAAACTAGCGGGGGCCCCGAACACCGGGGAGCTGTTTTTT CASSKLAGAPNTGELFF
15 TRBJ2-1 - TRBV6-1 TRBD2 TGTGCCAGCAGGGTGAGACTAGCGGGAGCCTTCGAGCAGTTCTTC CASRVRLAGAFEQFF
16 TRBJ1-3 few TRBV9 TRBD1 TGTGCCAGCAGCACAGGACAGGGGAACTCTGGAAACACCATATATTTT CASSTGQGNSGNTIYF
16 TRBJ1-3 - TRBV19 TRBD1 TGTGCCAGTAACCAAAGACAGGGGATCTCTGGAAACACCATATATTTT CASNQRQGISGNTIYF
14 TRBJ2-1 once TRBV2 - TGTGCCAGCAGTGTCCAGCCTTCCTACAATGAGCAGTTCTTC CASSVQPSYNEQFF
17 TRBJ1-4 few TRBV4-1 - TGCGCCAGCAGCCAAGCCTCTTTGGGGGCGAATAATGAAAAACTGTTTTTT CASSQASLGANNEKLFF
14 TRBJ1-4 - TRBV25-1 - TGTGCCAGCAGTGAAAGTCAGGGAGTAGAAAAACTGTTTTTT CASSESQGVEKLFF
12 TRBJ2-2 once TRBV11-2 - TGTGCCGTGACAGGGAACACCGGGGAGCTGTTTTTT CAVTGNTGELFF
17 TRBJ1-5 - TRBV29-1 TRBD1 TGCAGCGTTGAGACGGTTAGGAGTCAGGGGGGCAATCAGCCCCAGCATTTT CSVETVRSQGGNQPQHF
15 TRBJ1-1 - TRBV10-3 - TGTGCCATTTCGTCACGGGAGCCGAGGAACACTGAAGCTTTCTTT CAISSREPRNTEAFF
14 TRBJ2-7 - TRBV30 TRBD1 TGTGCCTGGACTGTCAGGGGGCTCTCCTACGAGCAGTACTTC CAWTVRGLSYEQYF
16 TRBJ1-1 - TRBV5-6 TRBD1 TGTGCCAGCAGCACACCCGACAGGGGGCTCAACACTGAAGCTTTCTTT CASSTPDRGLNTEAFF
14 TRBJ2-1 - TRBV7-3 TRBD2 TGTGCCAGCAGCTTAGCGGGAGGCCATGCGGAGCAGTTCTTC CASSLAGGHAEQFF
14 TRBJ1-4 - TRBV28 - TGTGCCAGCAGTTTATATACAGAGAATGAAAAACTGTTTTTT CASSLYTENEKLFF